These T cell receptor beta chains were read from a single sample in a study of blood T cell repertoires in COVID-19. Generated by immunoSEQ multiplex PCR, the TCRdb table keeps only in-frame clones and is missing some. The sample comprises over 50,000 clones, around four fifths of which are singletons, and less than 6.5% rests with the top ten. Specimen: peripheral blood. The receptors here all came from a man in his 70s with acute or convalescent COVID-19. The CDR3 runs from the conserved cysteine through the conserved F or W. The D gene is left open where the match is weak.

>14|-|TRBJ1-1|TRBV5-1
CASSSQTANTEAFF
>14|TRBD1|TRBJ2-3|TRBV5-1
CASSFSGTGDTQYF
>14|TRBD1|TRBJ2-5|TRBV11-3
CASSNHRGGETQYF
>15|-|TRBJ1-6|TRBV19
CASSQGSSYNSPLHF
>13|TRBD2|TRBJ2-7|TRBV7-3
CASSLRAGDEQYF
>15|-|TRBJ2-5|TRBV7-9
CASSLWDLAVETQYF
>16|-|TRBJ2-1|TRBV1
CTSSQLAGGDYNEQFF
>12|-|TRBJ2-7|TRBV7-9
CASSRSNYEQYF
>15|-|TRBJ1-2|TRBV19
CASTMGPGGAYGYTF
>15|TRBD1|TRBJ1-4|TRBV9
CASSASGTAYEKLFF
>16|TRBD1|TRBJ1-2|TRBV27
CASSFKPGQGHYGYTF
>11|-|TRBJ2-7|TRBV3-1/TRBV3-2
CASSLTYEQYF
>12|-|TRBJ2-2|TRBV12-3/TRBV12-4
CASSFYRGELFF
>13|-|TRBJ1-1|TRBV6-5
CASSYFRGTEAFF
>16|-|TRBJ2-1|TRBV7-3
CASSFLPQGSYNEQFF
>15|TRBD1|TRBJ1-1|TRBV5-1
CASSWGQGMDTEAFF
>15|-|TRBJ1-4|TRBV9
CASSLQGTTNEKLFF
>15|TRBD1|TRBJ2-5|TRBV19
CASSLQDRGLGTQYF
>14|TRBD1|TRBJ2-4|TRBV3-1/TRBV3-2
CASSPGTGGNIQYF
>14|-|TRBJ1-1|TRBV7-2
CASSLTTGNTEAFF
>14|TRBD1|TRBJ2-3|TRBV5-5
CASSSTRGPDTQYF
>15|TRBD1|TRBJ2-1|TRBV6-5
CASIPRDRGFGEQFF
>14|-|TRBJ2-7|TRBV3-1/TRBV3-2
CASSQTGRFYEQYF
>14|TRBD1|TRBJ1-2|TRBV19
CASSPGTGIYGYTF
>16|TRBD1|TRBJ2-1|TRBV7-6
CASSLISAGGKDEQFF
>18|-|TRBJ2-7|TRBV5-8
CASSLSTGGNPPLYEQYF
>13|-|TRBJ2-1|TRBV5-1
CASSLPDSNEQFF
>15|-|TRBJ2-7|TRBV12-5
CASGLLGSSSYEQYF
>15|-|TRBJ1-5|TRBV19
CASSISGTNIQPQHF
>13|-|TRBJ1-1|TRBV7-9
CASSLDTNTEAFF
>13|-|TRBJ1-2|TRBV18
CASSPTELYGYTF
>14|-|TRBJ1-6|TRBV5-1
CASSLGRSNSPLHF
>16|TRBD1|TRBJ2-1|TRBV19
CASSIAGTGWGNEQFF
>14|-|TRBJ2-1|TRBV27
CASSLIGGDHEQFF
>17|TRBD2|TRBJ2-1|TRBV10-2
CASLSPLAGASYNEQFF
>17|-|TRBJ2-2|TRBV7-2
CASSLGYRSSDTGELFF
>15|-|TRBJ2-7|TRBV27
CASSHQGWRAYEQYF
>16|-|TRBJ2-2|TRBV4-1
CASSQDRRANTGELFF
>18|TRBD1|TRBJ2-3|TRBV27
CASSKHGGQGAGTDTQYF
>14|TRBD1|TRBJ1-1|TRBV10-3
CAIRGQGQVTEAFF